This TCR beta chain was recovered during a study of T cell clonality in common variable immunodeficiency (dated by TCRdb to between 2014 and 2017). Findings and caveats that apply to the study as a whole: TCRbeta clonality was higher in CVID subjects than in healthy controls (t-test p = 0.018), and the increase was most characteristic of about a third of subjects. Patient heterogeneity within the CVID cohort put limits on correlating repertoire features with clinical complications. Even though DNA input was equal, the average per sample came to some 90,000 unique sequences for controls compared with around 33,000 for CVID samples. CVID subjects shared fewer TCRbeta clones with each other than healthy controls did (p < 0.0001). Reportedly, TCRbeta sequences from CVID had fewer deletions and N-nucleotide insertions, and highly modified clones with 13 or more V deletions were absent from CVID. According to the authors, figuring out what caused the increased clonality in CVID would require sequencing the repertoires of T cell subpopulations.

Equivalent amounts of genomic DNA from CVID and control samples were used as sequencing input. For every sample, a 60 bp segment covering the rearranged TCRbeta CDR3 region was amplified and then sequenced. The immunoSEQ assay, a bias-corrected multiplex PCR combined with high-throughput sequencing, was used for TCRbeta amplification. In the paper's pipeline: Each unique nucleotide sequence was treated as a clone and annotated with V, D and J genes, copy number and frequency. Sequences were labeled productive if in frame, and non-productive if out of frame or containing stop codons. As previously described, clonality was calculated on the basis of Shannon's entropy. The predicted amino acid sequences of productive clones were used to derive the mean CDR3 Kyte-Doolittle hydropathy. Scaled V gene usage was hierarchically clustered using Manhattan distance and complete linkage with the R hclust function. Clone sharing by CDR3 amino acid sequence was assessed by resampling 12 repertoires per group over 100 rounds. The repertoires were searched for around 65 published EBV-specific and some 250 published CMV-specific TCRbeta sequences. After two CVID samples that produced fewer than 10,000 sequences were dropped from the analysis, some 41 CVID repertoires remained. Imported from immuneACCESS, the table was reduced by TCRdb to in-frame sequences with V and J called. These copies leave out some clones; in studies compared against another copy, an unresolved V gene accounts for under half, and the cause of the remainder is not known. The DNA was the basis for D and trimming; V, J and clone size are from that table. This sample holds 25,000 to 35,000 clones in total, without any singletons. Less than 30% of the sample lies in the top ten.

This clone occurred many times. There is no known antigen for this receptor. Read data end 3 residues before the CDR3 end; the end is taken from the germline J gene. The germline V gene (reference sequence) specifies SGHNT as CDR1 and YYREEE as CDR2. Between the V and J ends, shortened by 0 bases and 2 bases respectively, the junction contains 11 bases. Counted from cysteine to phenylalanine, this CDR3 has 15 amino acids. The DNA has 36 bases, all within the CDR3, and is read from base 1. Standard criteria were used to diagnose CVID, namely serum IgG, IgA and/or IgM reduced below the normal range together with specific antibody deficiency. There were some 46 subjects in the CVID group (about 29 male and some 15 female), ranging in age from roughly 9 to 65 years, with a mean age of 40. Predominantly Caucasian heritage was noted among both the CVID patients and the healthy controls. At the time of study participation, every CVID subject had been on replacement immunoglobulin therapy for one year or longer. No CVID subject was ill or taking immunomodulatory or immunosuppressive medication when blood was collected. Heparinized peripheral whole blood samples of roughly 4.5 to 8 ml were collected from each donor. Genomic DNA from adults with common variable immune deficiency (CVID) and from healthy adult controls was used for sequencing of TCRbeta CDR3 repertoires. Diluted blood was subjected to density centrifugation over Hypaque 1077 or Ficoll-Paque for isolation of peripheral blood mononuclear cells. Genomic DNA was extracted from unsorted mononuclear cells by Qiagen column purification or by a centrifugation-based method.

Sequencing input: peripheral blood mononuclear cells. This receptor was taken from a human donor with common variable immunodeficiency. The rearrangement joined TRBV5-4 to TRBJ1-2; TRBD1 is perhaps the D gene, given 6 matching bases. Incomplete CDR3 DNA: TGTGCCAGCAGCTTGGCGGGGCAGGGGAACTATGGC. Translated, this gives CASSLAGQGNYG. The full CDR3 protein is CASSLAGQGNYGYTF.